The rows below give T cell receptor beta chains drawn from one sample of a study of blood T cells in healthy people across ages. TCRdb redid the calling of the 5' RACE reads with MiXCR, one entry per CDR3 protein. The sample shows roughly 1.6 million distinct CDR3 sequences, 30% to 35% of them seen only once. Sequenced material: blood. These receptors were obtained from a woman younger than 45 in good health. CDR3s include the opening cysteine and the closing phenylalanine or tryptophan. D genes are given only for firm matches. A row's size may be missing; if present it is once, few, many or a size class.

TRBV29-1	many	TRBJ1-1	-	TGCAGCGTTAGAGCCACGGCGAACACTGAAGCTTTCTTT	CSVRATANTEAFF
TRBV27	few	TRBJ2-1	TRBD2	TGTGCCAGCAGGCCCACTAGCGGGACGTACAATGAGCAGTTCTTC	CASRPTSGTYNEQFF
TRBV6-5	-	TRBJ2-7	-	TGTGCCAGCAGTCGAACCCCTGGACTTCCTTACGAGCAGTACTTC	CASSRTPGLPYEQYF
TRBV12-3/TRBV12-4	many	TRBJ2-5	-	TGTGCCAGCAGTTTAGGTCGTTCGGAGACCCAGTACTTC	CASSLGRSETQYF
TRBV7-9	-	TRBJ2-7	-	TGTGCCAGCAGCTTAGGTACTTTCGGGCAGTACTTC	CASSLGTFGQYF
TRBV5-1	-	TRBJ2-7	-	TGCGCCAGCAGCTCCCTTGGGTTAGGCCAATACGAGCAGTACTTC	CASSSLGLGQYEQYF
TRBV7-9	many	TRBJ2-3	TRBD2	TGTGCCAGCAGCTTAACAGCGGGGTCAGATACGCAGTATTTT	CASSLTAGSDTQYF
TRBV27	-	TRBJ2-1	TRBD2	TGTGCCAGCACCTCCGGGACTAGCGGCCACAATGAGCAGTTCTTC	CASTSGTSGHNEQFF
TRBV28	-	TRBJ2-1	TRBD1	TGTGCCATACGACAGGGGAGTAACAATGAGCAGTTCTTC	CAIRQGSNNEQFF
TRBV3-1	-	TRBJ1-3	-	TGTGCCAGCAGCCAAGGTATCAGGGTTACTGGAAACACCATATATTTT	CASSQGIRVTGNTIYF
TRBV29-1	few	TRBJ2-1	TRBD1	TGCAGCGTCCGTAAGGGACAGACTCAAAATGAGCAGTTCTTC	CSVRKGQTQNEQFF
TRBV3-1	few	TRBJ2-5	-	TGTGCCAGCAGCCAAAGGGTTGCAGAGACCCAGTACTTC	CASSQRVAETQYF
TRBV18	-	TRBJ1-5	-	TGTGCCAGCTCACCCGTCCCGCAGCCCCAGCATTTT	CASSPVPQPQHF
TRBV27	many	TRBJ1-5	-	TGTGCCAGCACGGAGGCAAGTCAGCCCCAGCATTTT	CASTEASQPQHF
TRBV10-3	-	TRBJ1-1	-	TGTGCCATCAGCGTATCGGGGAACACTGAAGCTTTCTTT	CAISVSGNTEAFF
TRBV6-5	-	TRBJ2-1	-	TGTGCCAGCAGTTACTTAGCAGGGGGGTGGGACAATGAGCAGTTCTTC	CASSYLAGGWDNEQFF
TRBV20-1	many	TRBJ2-1	-	TGCAGTGCTTGGCCGAGGGGGAAGGGGAATGAGCAGTTCTTC	CSAWPRGKGNEQFF
TRBV10-2	few	TRBJ2-1	TRBD2	TGCGCCAGCAGTGAGCCGAGACTAGCGGAGGACTACAATGAGCAGTTCTTC	CASSEPRLAEDYNEQFF